The clone carrying this TCR beta chain was recorded at least ten times. Its specificity is unknown. For TCR beta, libraries came from iRepertoire HTBI primers and Arm-PCR of CDR3 regions. TCRdb re-analysed the multiplex PCR reads in MiXCR, keeping a single row per CDR3 protein. Among more than 300,000 distinct CDR3 sequences listed, less than 30% were seen once. This sample is part of a study of regulatory T cells in long-lasting Graves disease. CDR1 MDHEN and CDR2 SYDVKM come from the germline V gene. Trimming removed 6 bases from V and 3 bases from J, with 12 bases in between. The CDR3 runs 13 residues. As to time point: persistent/refractory GD, antithyroid drugs over 5 years with positive TRAb. TCR sequences were obtained from RNA taken from PBMCs. American Thyroid Association guidelines defined how Graves' disease was diagnosed. Notes on the study in general: Whereas new patients shared 800 to 1,000 public clonotypes, persistent patients shared more, at about 2,500.

The receptor comes from a woman between 40 and 50 years old with Graves disease. This sample comprised peripheral blood mononuclear cells (PBMCs), obtained when the disease was refractory, from a patient treated with antithyroid drugs. This chain uses TRBV28 with TRBJ2-7; D ambiguous. The CDR3 loop is CASRISSYYEQYF. The DNA of the CDR3 is TGTGCCAGCAGGATCTCCTCTTACTACGAGCAGTACTTC.